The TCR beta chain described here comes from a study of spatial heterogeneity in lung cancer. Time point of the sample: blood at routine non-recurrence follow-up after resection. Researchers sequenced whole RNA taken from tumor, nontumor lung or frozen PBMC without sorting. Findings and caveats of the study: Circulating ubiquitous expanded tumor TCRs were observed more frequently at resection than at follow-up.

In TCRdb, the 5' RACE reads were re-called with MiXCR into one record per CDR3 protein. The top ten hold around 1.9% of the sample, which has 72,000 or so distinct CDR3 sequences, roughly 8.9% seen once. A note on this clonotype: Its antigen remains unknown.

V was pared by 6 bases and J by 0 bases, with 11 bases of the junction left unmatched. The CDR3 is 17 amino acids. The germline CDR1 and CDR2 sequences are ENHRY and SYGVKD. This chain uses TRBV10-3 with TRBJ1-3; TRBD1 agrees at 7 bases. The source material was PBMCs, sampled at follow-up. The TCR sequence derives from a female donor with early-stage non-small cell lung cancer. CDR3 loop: CAIRKSSGQDSGNTIYF. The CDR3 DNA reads TGTGCCATCAGAAAGAGTTCAGGACAGGACTCTGGAAACACCATATATTTT.